Listed below are T cell receptor beta chains from one sample, sequenced in a study of Siglec-9 on CD8 T cells in melanoma. Profiling relied on immunoSEQ multiplex PCR, and the TCRdb table lists in-frame clones only, not all of them. This table holds 30,000 to 45,000 clones, 80% to 85% found once. What was sequenced was Siglec-9- CD8+ T cells sorted from blood. Every receptor here comes from a human donor in good health. The CDR3 runs from the conserved cysteine through the conserved F or W. A D gene is named only where the DNA matches it firmly.

j_gene: TRBJ2-3; d_gene: NA; v_gene: TRBV4-1; CDR3aa: CASSQVRGVDTQYF
j_gene: TRBJ2-7; d_gene: TRBD2; v_gene: TRBV7-9; CDR3aa: CASSSNELAGGNEQYF
j_gene: TRBJ2-3; d_gene: NA; v_gene: TRBV28; CDR3aa: CASSPQVDTQYF
j_gene: TRBJ2-3; d_gene: NA; v_gene: TRBV6-6; CDR3aa: CASSYGSVMYF
j_gene: TRBJ2-7; d_gene: TRBD2; v_gene: TRBV27; CDR3aa: CASNSAGGLRPYEQYF
j_gene: TRBJ2-7; d_gene: TRBD1; v_gene: TRBV19; CDR3aa: CASSPWTGGYEQYF
j_gene: TRBJ2-3; d_gene: NA; v_gene: TRBV19; CDR3aa: CASSIDIGLQVDTQYF
j_gene: TRBJ2-7; d_gene: TRBD2; v_gene: TRBV25-1; CDR3aa: CASSFTSAYEQYF
j_gene: TRBJ1-1; d_gene: NA; v_gene: TRBV10-3; CDR3aa: CAISSTGENTEAFF
j_gene: NA; d_gene: TRBD2; v_gene: TRBV2; CDR3aa: CASRGSGSPYEQYF
j_gene: TRBJ2-1; d_gene: NA; v_gene: TRBV19; CDR3aa: CASTLGGSLSSYNEQFF
j_gene: TRBJ1-5; d_gene: NA; v_gene: TRBV7-2; CDR3aa: CASSLSTANLNQPQHF
j_gene: TRBJ1-1; d_gene: TRBD1; v_gene: TRBV6-5; CDR3aa: CASRPDRGTEAFF
j_gene: TRBJ2-1; d_gene: NA; v_gene: TRBV11-2; CDR3aa: CASSLFVHSEQFF
j_gene: TRBJ2-2; d_gene: TRBD1; v_gene: TRBV19; CDR3aa: CASSVDRGNTGELFF
j_gene: TRBJ1-6; d_gene: NA; v_gene: TRBV19; CDR3aa: CASSITGGFGRNSPLHF
j_gene: TRBJ2-1; d_gene: TRBD2; v_gene: TRBV28; CDR3aa: CASSLCLLAGCEQFF
j_gene: TRBJ2-7; d_gene: TRBD1; v_gene: TRBV19; CDR3aa: CASSYRGQNEQYF
j_gene: TRBJ2-2; d_gene: NA; v_gene: TRBV7-7; CDR3aa: CASSPNEGGTPTMNTGELFF
j_gene: TRBJ2-3; d_gene: TRBD2; v_gene: TRBV28; CDR3aa: CASSLSLAGGPGDTQYF